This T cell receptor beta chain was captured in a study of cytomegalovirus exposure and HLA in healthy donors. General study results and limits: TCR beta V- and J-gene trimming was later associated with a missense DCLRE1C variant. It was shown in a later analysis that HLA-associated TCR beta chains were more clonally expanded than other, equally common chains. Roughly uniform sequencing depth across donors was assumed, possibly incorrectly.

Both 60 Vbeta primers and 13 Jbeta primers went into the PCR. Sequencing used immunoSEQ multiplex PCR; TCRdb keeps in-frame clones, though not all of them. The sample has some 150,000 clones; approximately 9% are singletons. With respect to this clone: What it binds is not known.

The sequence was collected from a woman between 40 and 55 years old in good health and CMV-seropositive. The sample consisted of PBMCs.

The CDR3 DNA reads TGTGCCAGCGGTGGGCAGCGGGGTCGGACCGGGGAGCTGTTTTTT. This translates into CASGGQRGRTGELFF. J is TRBJ2-2 and V is TRBV9, with 7 bases identical to TRBD2. The V segment lost 7 bases and the J segment 5 bases; nucleotides outside the gene matches: 11. Germline CDR1 SGDLS, CDR2 YYNGEE. This CDR3 is built from 15 residues.